Only one count was recorded for the clone carrying this TCR beta chain. The V segment lost 2 bases and the J segment 3 bases; nucleotides outside the gene matches: 13. This CDR3 region has 19 residues. The V gene's germline CDR1 is MNHEY and CDR2 SMNVEV (reference sequence). Profiled with immunoSEQ multiplex PCR; TCRdb holds only in-frame clones, not every one. The sample lists about 2.2 million clones, just under 95% seen once, with less than 2% in the top ten. Naive CD8 cells lacked CD45RO and underwent positive selection for CCR7, leaving out terminally differentiated effector memory CD45RA+ cells. Healthy HIV-negative adults with no recent acute infections or vaccinations were recruited as donors. This record belongs to a study of shared clonotypes between healthy human individuals.

The chain employs TRBV27 and TRBJ2-2; 9 nucleotides match TRBD2. This receptor was identified in a man between 18 and 29 years old in good health. Some clones in this sample may be carry-over from other donors' samples. Sequences were obtained from naive CD8+ T cells from PBMCs. CDR3 loop: CASSLRLAGYRGDTGELFF. The CDR3 nucleotides read TGTGCCAGCAGTTTAAGGCTAGCGGGATATCGGGGCGACACCGGGGAGCTGTTTTTT.